A single sample is the source of the 25 T cell receptor beta chains below, sequenced in a study of cytomegalovirus exposure and HLA in healthy donors. PCR amplification relied on 60 Vbeta primers (plus 13 Jbeta primers). Repertoires were generated with immunoSEQ multiplex PCR, while TCRdb's copy carries only in-frame clones and drops some. The top ten hold less than 2.5% of the sample, which has about 120,000 clones, 81% seen once. Source material: PBMCs. These receptor sequences come from a middle-aged woman in good health and CMV-seronegative.

The chain links TRBV7-3 to TRBJ2-1; perhaps TRBD1 as D (6 bases). Germline V lookup: CDR1 SGHTA, CDR2 FQGTGA. There are 14 residues in the CDR3. The ends were cut back, 4 bases at V and 0 bases at J, with 7 bases in the middle. In nucleotides, the CDR3 is TGTGCCAGCAGCTCGGACAGCTCCTACAATGAGCAGTTCTTC. It is translated as CASSSDSSYNEQFF.

The chain couples TRBV25-1 to TRBJ2-3, with 11 bases fitting TRBD2. CDR1 and CDR2 (germline): MGHDK, SYGVNS. The CDR3 contains 17 residues. V shed 5 bases and J 2 bases; nucleotides not matched to a gene: 9. The CDR3 here is CASSLPGTSGITDTQYF. CDR3 sequence (DNA): TGTGCCAGCAGTTTACCCGGGACTAGCGGTATCACAGATACGCAGTATTTT.

The chain combines TRBV6-1 with TRBJ1-1; 7 nucleotides align to TRBD1. Germline CDR1 and CDR2: MNHNS and SASEGT. V shed 6 bases, J shed 2 bases, and the junction held 9 bases outside the gene matches. The CDR3 length is 15 residues. Here the CDR3 reads CASSAGDSKNTEAFF. The CDR3 DNA sequence: TGTGCCAGCAGCGCAGGGGACAGCAAAAACACTGAAGCTTTCTTT.

The chain uses TRBV29-1 and TRBJ1-1; 7 nucleotides line up with TRBD1. Trimming took 7 bases from V and 4 from J; bases not matched to a gene: 6. The length of the CDR3 is 12 residues. Germline assignment: CDR1 SQVTM and CDR2 ANQGSEA. The CDR3 nucleotides are TGCAGCGGCTACAGGGGTGGCACTGAAGCTTTCTTT. This encodes CSGYRGGTEAFF.

This chain links TRBV14 with TRBJ2-3, with 7 bases aligning to TRBD2. The CDR3 is 16 residues long. Per the germline V gene, CDR1 is SGHDN and CDR2 is FVKESK. With V trimmed by 3 bases and J by 1 base, 7 bases remained unmatched. CDR3 region: CASSQLSAGGTDTQYF. CDR3 nucleotides: TGTGCCAGCAGCCAGTTGTCGGCGGGGGGCACAGATACGCAGTATTTT.

V is TRBV7-5 and J is TRBJ1-2. TRBV7-5 is reported as a pseudogene. The CDR3 is made up of 15 amino acids. CDR3 residues: CARNPRRGINYGYTF. CDR3 nucleotides: TGTGCCAGAAACCCTAGACGGGGGATTAATTATGGCTACACCTTC.

With regard to this clone: A junction end diverges from the germline sequence, so it may reflect a read error. The genes are TRBV27 and TRBJ2-7; TRBD2 matches at 8 bases. The CDR3 consists of 15 residues. Germline loops: CDR1 MNHEY, CDR2 SMNVEV (reference sequence). The chain's CDR3 is CASSFKRGFSYEQHF. CDR3 DNA: TGTGCCAGCAGTTTCAAGCGGGGGTTCTCCTACGAGCAGCACTTC.

The V call is TRBV6-1, the J call TRBJ2-7; a possible D gene is TRBD1 (6 bases). Trimming removed 1 base at V and 3 bases at J, with 10 bases between. Germline assignment: CDR1 MNHNS and CDR2 SASEGT. The CDR3 covers 14 residues. DNA of the CDR3: TGTGCCAGCAGTGAAGAACAGGGCGGCTACGAGCAGTACTTC. This translates into CASSEEQGGYEQYF.

The CDR3 here is CASSHVERLVEQYF. CDR3 DNA sequence: TGCGCCAGCAGCCACGTGGAGCGTTTAGTAGAGCAGTACTTC. The chain joins TRBV4-1 to TRBJ2-7; the D is unclear. CDR3 size: 14 residues. Trimming shortened V by 3 bases and J by 7 bases, and 16 bases separated the two germline ends. In germline, CDR1 is MGHRA, CDR2 YSYEKL.

The chain employs TRBV18 and TRBJ2-1; the D gene is possibly TRBD2 (5 bases). This CDR3 region has 14 residues. The germline CDR1 and CDR2 sequences are KGHSH and LQKENI. The ends were cut back, 0 bases at V and 6 bases at J, with 9 bases in the middle. CDR3 DNA: TGTGCCAGCTCACCACCGGGCGGGCGCAATGAGCAGTTCTTC. This codes for CASSPPGGRNEQFF.

This clone was detected a few times. The chain couples TRBV30 to TRBJ1-2; 10 positions agree with TRBD1. V gave up 2 bases and J gave up 6 bases; unmatched junction bases: 6. CDR1 and CDR2 from the germline V gene are GTSNPN and SVGIG (reference sequence). The CDR3 totals 14 residues. CDR3 region: CAWSRDRGPHGYTF. The CDR3 region has the DNA TGTGCCTGGAGTAGGGACAGGGGACCCCATGGCTACACCTTC.

This clone was detected only a few times. A read error may produce the germline difference seen at one junction end. V usage is TRBV4-1 and J usage is TRBJ2-1; D might be TRBD1 (6 bases). This CDR3 contains 14 residues. In germline, CDR1 is MGHRA, CDR2 YSYEKL. CDR3 nucleotide sequence: TGCGCCAGCAGCCGACCAGAGCAGGGGAATGGGCAGTTCTTC. It yields the protein CASSRPEQGNGQFF.

Only a few counts were recorded for this clone. CDR3 in DNA: TGTGCCAGCTTACCGCCTAGCGGGGTAGATACGCAGTATTTT. Translated: CASLPPSGVDTQYF. The chain carries TRBV18 and TRBJ2-3; 9 nucleotides align to TRBD2. This CDR3 region has 14 residues. CDR1 KGHSH and CDR2 LQKENI come from the germline V gene. Losses at the gene ends were 7 bases for V and 5 bases for J; bases not matched to a gene: 7.

In its sample, this clone was seen a few times. The chain has TRBV13 and TRBJ2-1; tentative D call: TRBD2 (6 bases). Trimming cost V 0 bases and J 4 bases, with 10 bases left between them. Germline CDR1 and CDR2: PRHDT and FYEKMQ (reference sequence). CDR3 length: 15 residues. CDR3 sequence (DNA): TGTGCCAGCAGCTTAGGGGGACTCCTGTACAATGAGCAGTTCTTC. Translated, it gives CASSLGGLLYNEQFF.

The rearrangement joins TRBV10-3 to TRBJ2-1; 12 bases are shared with TRBD1. The V gene end was trimmed by 6 bases and the J gene end by 10 bases; junction bases not matched to a gene: 7. The length of the CDR3 is 14 residues. Per the germline V gene, CDR1 is ENHRY and CDR2 is SYGVKD. The CDR3 is CAISGTGGRVEQFF. The CDR3 DNA follows: TGTGCCATCAGCGGGACAGGGGGCCGAGTCGAGCAGTTCTTC.

The V gene is TRBV12-5, the J gene TRBJ2-5; 10 positions agree with TRBD1. The DNA end is a closer match to TRBJ2-7, so the J assignment may be wrong. CDR3 length: 15 amino acids. The germline V gene has CDR1 LGHNT and CDR2 FRNRAP. Here the CDR3 DNA reads TGTGCTAGTGGGACCGGGACAGGGGCCTCCTACGAGCAGTACTTC. This sequence encodes CASGTGTGASYEQYF.

J is TRBJ2-7 and V is TRBV10-3; a possible D gene is TRBD2 (7 bases). V gave up 2 bases and J gave up 9 bases, with 11 bases separating them. The CDR3 runs to 12 residues. Per germline, CDR1 ENHRY and CDR2 SYGVKD. CDR3 sequence reads: CAISETGRGQYF. The CDR3 nucleotides are TGTGCCATCAGTGAGACAGGGAGGGGGCAGTACTTC.

The chain combines TRBV30 with TRBJ1-3; weak D call: TRBD1 (5 bases). Trimming stripped 0 bases from V and 2 bases from J, with 11 bases between. Germline CDR1 GTSNPN, CDR2 SVGIG (reference sequence). The CDR3 is 15 residues long. In DNA, the CDR3 is TGTGCCTGGAGTGTATTATCGGGGGCTGGAAACACCATATATTTT. Protein product: CAWSVLSGAGNTIYF.

The chain carries TRBV5-6 and TRBJ1-1; TRBD1 matches at 8 bases. Germline values: CDR1 SGHDT, CDR2 YYEEEE. After removal of 3 bases from V and 0 bases from J, the junction contained 4 bases not matched to a gene. CDR3 size: 15 residues. CDR3 DNA: TGTGCCAGCAGCTCGACAGGGGAGGTGAACACTGAAGCTTTCTTT. Encoded protein: CASSSTGEVNTEAFF. Full variable domain (outside the CDR3, taken from reference TRBV5-6 and TRBJ1-1): DAGVTQSPTHLIKTRGQQVTLRCSPKSGHDTVSWYQQALGQGPQFIFQYYEEEERQRGNFPDRFSGHQFPNYSSELNVNALLLGDSALYLCASSSTGEVNTEAFFGQGTRLTVV.

A remark on this clone: Germline and junction disagree at one end, which may indicate a read error. This chain connects TRBV11-2 to TRBJ1-6; tentatively, D is TRBD1 (5 bases). The CDR3 sequence is 15 residues long. Germline assignment: CDR1 SGHAT and CDR2 FQNNGV. Here the CDR3 DNA reads TGTGCCAGCAGCTTAGCGGGACTCCAGAATTCACTCCTCCACTTT. Residues: CASSLAGLQNSLLHF. The whole variable domain, remainder taken from reference TRBV11-2 and TRBJ1-6, is EAGVAQSPRYKIIEKRQSVAFWCNPISGHATLYWYQQILGQGPKLLIQFQNNGVVDDSQLPKDRFSAERLKGVDSTLKIQPAKLEDSAVYLCASSLAGLQNSLLHFGNGTRLTVT.

V usage is TRBV10-3 and J usage is TRBJ1-1; 9 positions match TRBD1. There are 16 residues in the CDR3. In germline, CDR1 is ENHRY, CDR2 SYGVKD. The J segment lost 1 base and the V segment lost 6 bases, leaving 9 bases of the junction unmatched. CDR3 DNA: TGTGCCATCAGGGGGAGGTCGGGACAGGGGAACACTGAAGCTTTCTTT. It is translated as CAIRGRSGQGNTEAFF.

This chain uses TRBV5-4 with TRBJ1-5; 8 positions match TRBD1. The CDR3 is 15 amino acids. With V trimmed by 0 bases and J by 4 bases, 3 bases remained unmatched. Germline V CDR1 and CDR2: SGHNT, YYREEE (reference sequence). DNA for the CDR3: TGTGCCAGCAGCTTGGAAACAGGGGGAAATCAGCCCCAGCATTTT. Translation: CASSLETGGNQPQHF.

The V gene is TRBV4-1, the J gene TRBJ2-5; TRBD2 matches at 7 bases. The J call may be in error: the DNA end matches TRBJ2-7 better. Germline assignment: CDR1 MGHRA and CDR2 YSYEKL. The CDR3 sequence is 14 residues long. This CDR3 reads CASSQAAGAYEQYF. CDR3 sequence (DNA): TGCGCCAGCAGCCAGGCCGCGGGGGCCTACGAGCAGTACTTC.

The CDR3 spells CASSSPGRGDTQYF. CDR3 DNA sequence: TGTGCCAGCAGTAGTCCAGGGAGGGGCGATACGCAGTATTTT. The chain employs TRBV6-5 and TRBJ2-3, with 7 bases aligning to TRBD2. There are 14 residues in the CDR3. Unmatched junction bases numbered 8, after V lost 5 bases and J lost 6 bases. Germline V gene lookup returns CDR1 MNHEY and CDR2 SVGAGI.

The chain employs TRBV18 and TRBJ2-7; TRBD2 agrees at 7 bases. Germline V gene sequence: CDR1 KGHSH, CDR2 LQKENI. This CDR3 has 13 amino acids. Trimming took 5 bases from V and 5 from J; bases not matched to a gene: 6. Here the CDR3 reads CASSAGTNNEQYF. The CDR3, as DNA: TGTGCCAGCTCAGCCGGGACTAACAACGAGCAGTACTTC. The full variable domain, its missing parts supplied by reference TRBV18 and TRBJ2-7, is NAGVMQNPRHLVRRRGQEARLRCSPMKGHSHVYWYRQLPEEGLKFMVYLQKENIIDESGMPKERFSAEFPKEGPSILRIQQVVRGDSAAYFCASSAGTNNEQYFGPGTRLTVT.